The rows below give T cell receptor beta chains drawn from one sample of a study of early T cells in non-severe SARS-CoV-2 infection. TCRdb analysed the 5' RACE reads with MiXCR anew, one entry per CDR3 protein. The table includes under 70,000 distinct CDR3 sequences, over 10% detected once. The sample consisted of whole blood. These TCRs come from an adult who was a healthcare worker with PCR-confirmed SARS-CoV-2 infection or an uninfected control (not recorded which). The CDR3 runs from the conserved cysteine through the conserved F or W. Size values are once, few and many counts, or a class for expanded clones, and some rows have none.

J,V,size,CDR3
TRBJ2-7,TRBV5-8,many,CASSFQGTSYEQYF
TRBJ2-3,TRBV9,NA,CASSLLSSSTDTQYF
TRBJ2-3,TRBV14,NA,CASSPRDGDTQYF
TRBJ1-2,TRBV20-1,many,CSAPKGDRLGYGYTF
TRBJ2-2,TRBV6-5,NA,CASSYSYLSPGELFF
TRBJ2-7,TRBV2,many,CASSGSGGNDEQYF
TRBJ2-3,TRBV7-7,many,CASSSGRLADTQYF
TRBJ2-2,TRBV7-8,many,CASSLLALWRELFF
TRBJ1-2,TRBV7-2,few,CASSKDRDYGYTF
TRBJ1-5,TRBV9,few,CASSVGVTGQPQHF
TRBJ2-4,TRBV27,many,CASSGTSGGSKNIQYF
TRBJ1-5,TRBV20-1,many,CSARGQGHQPQHF
TRBJ1-2,TRBV29-1,NA,CRRSGGQSYGYTF
TRBJ1-2,TRBV19,NA,CASRQGQGNNYGYTF
TRBJ1-1,TRBV20-1,few,CSARDGVKTEAFF
TRBJ2-6,TRBV19,few,CASSITPRPGANVLTF
TRBJ2-1,TRBV28,few,CASSLESSNEQFF
TRBJ2-5,TRBV6-5,NA,CASSYSFWQTQETQYF
TRBJ2-2,TRBV7-2,few,CASRTGTTNTGELFF
TRBJ2-5,TRBV3-1,NA,CASSHKLAERPQETQYF
TRBJ2-4,TRBV30,NA,CAGSNGVAKNIQYF
TRBJ2-7,TRBV5-4,few,CASSEAGTRNNEQYF
TRBJ1-1,TRBV12-3/TRBV12-4,many,CASTLRTDTEAFF
TRBJ1-4,TRBV5-1,NA,CASSYGTGNEKLFF
TRBJ1-6,TRBV3-1,NA,CASSTQSSPLHF
TRBJ2-5,TRBV10-1,NA,CATNSGRAGETQYF
TRBJ2-1,TRBV20-1,few,CSASSLRGGGTEEQFF
TRBJ2-1,TRBV11-2,many,CASSVRDRLSENEQFF
TRBJ2-7,TRBV29-1,many,CSVGRDSGEQYF
TRBJ2-1,TRBV5-6,NA,CASSFTRELGEQFF
TRBJ1-2,TRBV29-1,many,CSVSVQANYGYTF
TRBJ1-1,TRBV28,many,CASRLGGWGGTEAFF
TRBJ2-2,TRBV5-1,few,CASSGTIDRTGELFF
TRBJ2-4,TRBV10-2,NA,CASSELLNIQYF
TRBJ1-1,TRBV7-9,few,CASSQGQPNTEAFF
TRBJ2-2,TRBV20-1,many,CSARVQAETTNTGELFF
TRBJ1-2,TRBV4-1,NA,CASSQVDGYGYTF
TRBJ1-1,TRBV24-1,NA,CATSDFWDRGRITEAFF